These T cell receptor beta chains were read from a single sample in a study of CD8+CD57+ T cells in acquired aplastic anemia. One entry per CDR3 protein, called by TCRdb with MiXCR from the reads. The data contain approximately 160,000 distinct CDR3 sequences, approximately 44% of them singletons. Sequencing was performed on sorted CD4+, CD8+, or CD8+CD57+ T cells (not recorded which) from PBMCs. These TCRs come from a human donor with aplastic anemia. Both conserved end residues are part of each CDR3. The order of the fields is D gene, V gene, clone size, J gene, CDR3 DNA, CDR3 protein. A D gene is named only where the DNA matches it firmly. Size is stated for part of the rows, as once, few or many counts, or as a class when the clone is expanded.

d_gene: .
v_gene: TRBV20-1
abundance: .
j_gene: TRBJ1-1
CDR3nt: TGCAGTGCTAGTAGTCCGGGACTCACAATGAACACTGAAGCTTTCTTT
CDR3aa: CSASSPGLTMNTEAFF

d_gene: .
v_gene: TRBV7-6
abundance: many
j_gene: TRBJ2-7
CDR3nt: TGTGCCAGCAGCTTAAGGCAGGGTATGGAAAGCGAGCAGTACTTC
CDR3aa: CASSLRQGMESEQYF

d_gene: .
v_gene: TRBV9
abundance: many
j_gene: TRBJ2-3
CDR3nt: TGTGCCAGCAGCGTAGGTGGGAGTGCAGATACGCAGTATTTT
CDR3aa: CASSVGGSADTQYF

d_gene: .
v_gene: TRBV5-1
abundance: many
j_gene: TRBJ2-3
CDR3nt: TGCGCCAGCAGCTCGAGCCCAGGAGATACGCAGTATTTT
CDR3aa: CASSSSPGDTQYF

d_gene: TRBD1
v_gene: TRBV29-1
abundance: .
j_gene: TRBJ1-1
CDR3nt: TGCAGCGGCCTAACAGGGGAAGGGGCTGAAGCTTTCTTT
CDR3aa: CSGLTGEGAEAFF

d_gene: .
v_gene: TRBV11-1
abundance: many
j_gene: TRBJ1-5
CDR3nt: TGTGCCAGCAGCTTAGCGTCGACGGGGGGGAATCAGCCCCAGCATTTT
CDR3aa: CASSLASTGGNQPQHF

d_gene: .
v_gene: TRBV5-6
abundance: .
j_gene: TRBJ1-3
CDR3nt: TGTGCCAGCAGCTTCCTAGACAGAGACTCTGGAAACACCATATATTTT
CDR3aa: CASSFLDRDSGNTIYF

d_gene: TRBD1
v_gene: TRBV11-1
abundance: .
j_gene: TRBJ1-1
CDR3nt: TGTGCCAGCAGCACGGACAGGGGGCCCCTAAACACTGAAGCTTTCTTT
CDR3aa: CASSTDRGPLNTEAFF

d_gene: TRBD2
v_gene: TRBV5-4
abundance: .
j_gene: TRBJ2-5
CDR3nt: TGTGCCAGCAGCTTGGCCAACACCGGGGGGGTGTACCAAGAGACCCAGTACTTC
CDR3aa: CASSLANTGGVYQETQYF

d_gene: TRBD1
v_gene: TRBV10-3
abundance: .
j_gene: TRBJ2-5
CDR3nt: TGTGCCATCAGTAAGGACAGGGGAGAGACCCAGTACTTC
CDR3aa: CAISKDRGETQYF

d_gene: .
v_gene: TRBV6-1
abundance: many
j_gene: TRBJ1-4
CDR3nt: TGTGCCAGCAGTAATCGGGGGGGACGCGATGAAAAACTGTTTTTT
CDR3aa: CASSNRGGRDEKLFF

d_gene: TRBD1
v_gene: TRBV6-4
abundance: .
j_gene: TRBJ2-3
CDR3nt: TGTGCCAGCTCACCACAGGGGGCGCAAGGAGATACGCAGTATTTT
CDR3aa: CASSPQGAQGDTQYF

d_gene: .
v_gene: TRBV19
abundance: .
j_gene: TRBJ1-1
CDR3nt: TGTGCCAGTAGTCAACAGGGCAATGAAGCTTTCTTT
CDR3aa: CASSQQGNEAFF

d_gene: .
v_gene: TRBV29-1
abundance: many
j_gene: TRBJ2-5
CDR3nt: TGCAGCGTTGTAGGGACCGAGACCCAGTACTTC
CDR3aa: CSVVGTETQYF

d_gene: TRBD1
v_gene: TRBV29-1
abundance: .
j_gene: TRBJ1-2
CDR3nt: TGCAGCGTTGACGGGACAGGGGGATACTATGGCTACACCTTC
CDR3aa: CSVDGTGGYYGYTF

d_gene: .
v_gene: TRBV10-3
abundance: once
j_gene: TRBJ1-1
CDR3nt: TGTGCCATCAGTGTGAAGGAGAACACTGAAGCTTTCTTT
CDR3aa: CAISVKENTEAFF

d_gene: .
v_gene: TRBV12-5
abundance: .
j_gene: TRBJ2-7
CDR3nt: TGTGCTAGTGGAGCCTGGGTCTACGAGCAGTACTTC
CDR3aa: CASGAWVYEQYF

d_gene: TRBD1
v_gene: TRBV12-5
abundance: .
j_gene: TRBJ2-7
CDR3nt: TGTGCTAGTGCCCCCGGACAGGGGGCTTACGAGCAGTACTTC
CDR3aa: CASAPGQGAYEQYF

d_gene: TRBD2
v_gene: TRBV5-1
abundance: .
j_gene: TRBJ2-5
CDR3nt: TGCGCCAGCAGCTTGGTCAGGCAGGGAGGGGAGACCCAGTACTTC
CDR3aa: CASSLVRQGGETQYF

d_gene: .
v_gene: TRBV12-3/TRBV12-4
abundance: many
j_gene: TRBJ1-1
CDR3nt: TGTGCCAGCAGTTTGGGGGGGCGAAGGGCTTTCTTT
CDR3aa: CASSLGGRRAFF

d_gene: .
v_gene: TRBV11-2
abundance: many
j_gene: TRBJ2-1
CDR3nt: TGTGCCAGCAGCCAAGAGCGCTTGGATGAGCAGTTCTTC
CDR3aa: CASSQERLDEQFF

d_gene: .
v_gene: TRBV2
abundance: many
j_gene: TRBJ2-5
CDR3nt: TGTGCCAGCGGTCGGACTACCCAAGAGACCCAGTACTTC
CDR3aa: CASGRTTQETQYF

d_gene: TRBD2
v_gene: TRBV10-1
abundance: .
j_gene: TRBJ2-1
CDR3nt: TGCGCCAGCATTGATAGCGGGAGGGGGGGTGAGCAGTTCTTC
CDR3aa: CASIDSGRGGEQFF

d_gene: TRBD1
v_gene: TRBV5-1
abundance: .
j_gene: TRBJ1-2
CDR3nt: TGCGCCAGCAGCTGGGACAGCTATGGCTACACCTTC
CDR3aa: CASSWDSYGYTF

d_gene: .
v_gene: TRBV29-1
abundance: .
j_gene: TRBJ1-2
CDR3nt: TGCAGCGTGGGGGGCGGTGGCGGCTATGGCTACACCTTC
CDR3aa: CSVGGGGGYGYTF

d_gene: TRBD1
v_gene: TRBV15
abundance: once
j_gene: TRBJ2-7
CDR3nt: TGTGCCACCAGCAGAGGATTCGGGACAGGGGCCTACGAGCAGTACTTC
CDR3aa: CATSRGFGTGAYEQYF

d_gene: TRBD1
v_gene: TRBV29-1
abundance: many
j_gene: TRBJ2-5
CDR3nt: TGCAGCGGGGGACAGGGGATGGGGATCCAGTACTTC
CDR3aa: CSGGQGMGIQYF

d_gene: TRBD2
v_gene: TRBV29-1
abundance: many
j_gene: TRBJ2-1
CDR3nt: TGCAGCGTTGGCGGGGGGCGGCCCAACAATGAGCAGTTCTTC
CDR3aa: CSVGGGRPNNEQFF

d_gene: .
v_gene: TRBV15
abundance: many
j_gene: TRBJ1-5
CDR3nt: TGTGCCACCAGCGGGAATGGGGTACGGGATCAGCCCCAGCATTTT
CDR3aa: CATSGNGVRDQPQHF

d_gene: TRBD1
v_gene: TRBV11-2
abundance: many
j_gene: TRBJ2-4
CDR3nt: TGTGCCAGCAGCTTACCCTTACAGGGGGCGAACATTCAGTACTTC
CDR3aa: CASSLPLQGANIQYF

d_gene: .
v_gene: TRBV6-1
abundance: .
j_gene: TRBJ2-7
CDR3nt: TGTGCCAGCAGCCGCGACAGTCCCTACGAGCAGTACTTC
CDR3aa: CASSRDSPYEQYF

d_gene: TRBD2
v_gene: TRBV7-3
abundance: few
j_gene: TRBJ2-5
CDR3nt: TGTGCCAGCAGCTTAGACGGACGGGGGGGAGAGGAGACCCAGTACTTC
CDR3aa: CASSLDGRGGEETQYF

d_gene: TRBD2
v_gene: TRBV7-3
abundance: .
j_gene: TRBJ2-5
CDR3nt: TGTGCCAGCAGCGTGACTAGCGGGGGGACCCAGTACTTC
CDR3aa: CASSVTSGGTQYF

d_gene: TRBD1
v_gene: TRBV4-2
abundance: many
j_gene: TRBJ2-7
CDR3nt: TGTGCCAGCAGCCAAGATAAGGGGGCAGGGGATTACTACGAGCAGTACTTC
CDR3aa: CASSQDKGAGDYYEQYF

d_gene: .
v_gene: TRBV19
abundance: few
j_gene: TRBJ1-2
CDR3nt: TGTGCCAGTAGTAGCTTCACAGGGTCCTATGGCTACACCTTC
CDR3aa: CASSSFTGSYGYTF

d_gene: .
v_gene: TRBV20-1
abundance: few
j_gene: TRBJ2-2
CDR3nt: TGCAGTGCTAGCGGAGCCGGGCCCCCCGGGGCCACCGGGGAGCTGTTTTTT
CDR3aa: CSASGAGPPGATGELFF

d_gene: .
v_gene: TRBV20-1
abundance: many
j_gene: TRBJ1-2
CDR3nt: TGCAGTGCTACAGGGATCGGTGGCTACACCTTC
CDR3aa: CSATGIGGYTF

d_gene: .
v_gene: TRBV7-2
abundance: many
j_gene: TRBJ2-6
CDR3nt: TGTGCCAGCAGCTCGGTGGGGGTCCTATCCTCTGGGGCCAACGTCCTGACTTTC
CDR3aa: CASSSVGVLSSGANVLTF

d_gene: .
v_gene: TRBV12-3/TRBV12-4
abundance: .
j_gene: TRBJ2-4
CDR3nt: TGTGCCAGCAGTTTCCCGGGGAGCATTCAGTACTTC
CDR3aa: CASSFPGSIQYF

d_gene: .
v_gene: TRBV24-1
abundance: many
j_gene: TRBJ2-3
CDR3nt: TGTGCCACCAGTGATTTGCCTGGACCCCGCTCGCAGTATTTT
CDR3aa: CATSDLPGPRSQYF

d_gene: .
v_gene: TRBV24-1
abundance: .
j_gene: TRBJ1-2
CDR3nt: TGTGCCACCAGTGGTGGGGTGGGGAATGGCTACACCTTC
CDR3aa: CATSGGVGNGYTF

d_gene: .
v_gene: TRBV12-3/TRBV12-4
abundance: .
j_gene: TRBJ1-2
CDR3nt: TGTGCCACCAGTGATTCTCGGACAAGGACAGGCTACACCTTC
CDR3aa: CATSDSRTRTGYTF

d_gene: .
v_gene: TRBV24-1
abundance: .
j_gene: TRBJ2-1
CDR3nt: TGTGCCACCAGTGATCGACTAGTCAATGAGCAGTTCTTC
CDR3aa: CATSDRLVNEQFF

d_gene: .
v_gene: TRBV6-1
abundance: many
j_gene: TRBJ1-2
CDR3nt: TGTGCCAGCAGTGCCGAGTGGAACTATGGCTACACCTTC
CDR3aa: CASSAEWNYGYTF

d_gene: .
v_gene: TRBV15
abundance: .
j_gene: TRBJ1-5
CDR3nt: TGTGCCACCAGCAATGCGGGGAATCAGCCCCAGCATTTT
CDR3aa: CATSNAGNQPQHF